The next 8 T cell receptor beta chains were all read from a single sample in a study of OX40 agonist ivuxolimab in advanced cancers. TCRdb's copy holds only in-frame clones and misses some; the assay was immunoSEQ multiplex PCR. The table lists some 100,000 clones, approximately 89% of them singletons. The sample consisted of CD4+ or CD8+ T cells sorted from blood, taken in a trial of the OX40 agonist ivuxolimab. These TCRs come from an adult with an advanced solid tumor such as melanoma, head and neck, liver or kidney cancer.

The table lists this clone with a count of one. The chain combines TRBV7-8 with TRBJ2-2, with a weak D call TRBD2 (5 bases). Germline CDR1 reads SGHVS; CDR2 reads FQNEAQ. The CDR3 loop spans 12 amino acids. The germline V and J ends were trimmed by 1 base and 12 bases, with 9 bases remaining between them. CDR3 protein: CASSLDRGKLFF. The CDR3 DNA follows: TGTGCCAGCAGCTTAGATCGAGGGAAGCTGTTTTTT.

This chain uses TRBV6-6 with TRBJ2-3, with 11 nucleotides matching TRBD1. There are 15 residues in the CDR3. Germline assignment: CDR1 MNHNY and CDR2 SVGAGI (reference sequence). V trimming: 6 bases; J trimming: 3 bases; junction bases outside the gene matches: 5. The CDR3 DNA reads TGTGCCAGCAGGGGAGGGACAGGGGGGACAGATACGCAGTATTTT. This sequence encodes CASRGGTGGTDTQYF.

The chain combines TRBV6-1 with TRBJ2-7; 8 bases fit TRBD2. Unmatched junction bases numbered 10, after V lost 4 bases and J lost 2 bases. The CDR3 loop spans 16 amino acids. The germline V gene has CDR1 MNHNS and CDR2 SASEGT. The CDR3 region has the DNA TGTGCCAGCAGTGGGACCGTTGCGGGGGGTCCCTACGAGCAGTACTTC. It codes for CASSGTVAGGPYEQYF.

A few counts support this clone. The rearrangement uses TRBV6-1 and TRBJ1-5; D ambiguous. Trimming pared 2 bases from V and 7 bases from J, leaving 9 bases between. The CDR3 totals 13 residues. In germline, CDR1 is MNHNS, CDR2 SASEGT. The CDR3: CASSEWVGQPQHF. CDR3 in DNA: TGTGCCAGCAGTGAATGGGTGGGCCAGCCCCAGCATTTT.

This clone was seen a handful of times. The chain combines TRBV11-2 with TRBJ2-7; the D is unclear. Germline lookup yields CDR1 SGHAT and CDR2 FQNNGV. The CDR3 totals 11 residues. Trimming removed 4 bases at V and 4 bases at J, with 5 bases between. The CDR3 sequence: CASSSVYEQYF. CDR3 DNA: TGTGCCAGCAGCTCGGTTTACGAGCAGTACTTC.

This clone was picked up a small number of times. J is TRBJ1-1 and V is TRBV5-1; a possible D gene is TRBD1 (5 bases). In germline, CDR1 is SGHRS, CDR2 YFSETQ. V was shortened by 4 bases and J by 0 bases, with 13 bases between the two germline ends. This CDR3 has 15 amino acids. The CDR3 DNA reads TGCGCCAGCAGCCCGGGGGGGAACATGAACACTGAAGCTTTCTTT. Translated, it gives CASSPGGNMNTEAFF.

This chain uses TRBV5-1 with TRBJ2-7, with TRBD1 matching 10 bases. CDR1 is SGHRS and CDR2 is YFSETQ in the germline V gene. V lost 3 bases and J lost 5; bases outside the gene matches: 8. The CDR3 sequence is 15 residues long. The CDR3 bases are TGCGCCAGCAGCTCCCGGGACAGGGGCCACCACGAGCAGTACTTC. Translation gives CASSSRDRGHHEQYF. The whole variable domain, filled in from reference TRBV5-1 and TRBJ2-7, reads KAGVTQTPRYLIKTRGQQVTLSCSPISGHRSVSWYQQTPGQGLQFLFEYFSETQRNKGNFPGRFSGRQFSNSRSEMNVSTLELGDSALYLCASSSRDRGHHEQYFGPGTRLTVT.

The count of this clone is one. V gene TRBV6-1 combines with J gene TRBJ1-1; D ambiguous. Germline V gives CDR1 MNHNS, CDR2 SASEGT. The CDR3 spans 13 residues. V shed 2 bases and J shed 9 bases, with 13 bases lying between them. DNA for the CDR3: TGTGCCAGCAGTGAAACTCTAGGGCTTAAAGCTTTCTTT. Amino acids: CASSETLGLKAFF.